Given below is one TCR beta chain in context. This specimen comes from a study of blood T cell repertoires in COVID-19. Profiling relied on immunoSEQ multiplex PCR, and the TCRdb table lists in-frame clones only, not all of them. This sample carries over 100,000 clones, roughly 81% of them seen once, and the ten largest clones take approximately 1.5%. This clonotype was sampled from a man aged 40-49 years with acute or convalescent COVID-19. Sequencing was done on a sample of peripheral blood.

The CDR3 loop reads CASSLVPAESYEQYF. CDR3 nucleotides: TGTGCCAGCAGCTTAGTACCAGCGGAGTCCTACGAGCAGTACTTC. The chain combines TRBV7-9 with TRBJ2-7; the D gene is possibly TRBD2 (5 bases). CDR3 length: 15 residues. V was shortened by 1 base and J by 1 base, with 11 bases between the two germline ends. Germline V gene sequence: CDR1 SEHNR, CDR2 FQNEAQ (reference sequence).